This note documents a single T cell receptor beta chain sequence. This sample was included in a study of blood T cell repertoires in COVID-19. Study background: The United States, Italy and Spain supplied acute and convalescent COVID-19 samples. T cells, B-cell-depleted T cells, or PBMCs supplied cDNA or gDNA.

Produced via immunoSEQ multiplex PCR; TCRdb's table is partial and in-frame only. The sample lists about 360,000 clones; roughly 86% were seen once. The CDR3 runs 14 residues. Germline V gene data show CDR1 as SEHNR and CDR2 as FQNEAQ (reference sequence). Trimming left V 3 bases short and J 4 bases short, with 12 bases between. This TCR was sampled from a human donor with acute or convalescent COVID-19. The donor label of this sample is uncertain. The chain has TRBV7-9 and TRBJ2-5; TRBD1 is a possible D gene (6 bases). The specimen sequenced was peripheral blood. CDR3 in amino acids: CASSFGQSGETQYF. CDR3 nucleotide sequence: TGTGCCAGCAGCTTCGGACAGTCCGGAGAGACCCAGTACTTC.